What follows are 8 T cell receptor beta chains derived from one specimen sequenced in a study of tumor-infiltrating lymphocytes in localized non-small cell lung cancer. Profiled with immunoSEQ multiplex PCR; TCRdb holds only in-frame clones, not every one. The sample holds about 16,000 clones, around 75% seen once. The sample was lung tumor tissue. The source is a human donor with non-small cell lung cancer.

The DNA for the CDR3 is TGCGCCAGCAGCGATTGGGGGATACCAAGGGTATCCGGGGAGCTGTTTTTT. It translates to CASSDWGIPRVSGELFF. This sequence joins TRBV5-1 and TRBJ2-2; either TRBD1 or TRBD2 may supply D (5 bases each). V was clipped by 4 bases and J by 6 bases, with 22 bases between them. CDR3 length: 17 amino acids. Germline V gene data show CDR1 as SGHRS and CDR2 as YFSETQ. The full variable domain, completed using reference TRBV5-1 and TRBJ2-2, is KAGVTQTPRYLIKTRGQQVTLSCSPISGHRSVSWYQQTPGQGLQFLFEYFSETQRNKGNFPGRFSGRQFSNSRSEMNVSTLELGDSALYLCASSDWGIPRVSGELFFGEGSRLTVL.

This chain links TRBV18 with TRBJ1-5; the D is unclear. V lost 2 bases to trimming and J lost 3 bases, with 17 bases between them. The CDR3 is made up of 17 amino acids. Germline CDR1 reads KGHSH; CDR2 reads LQKENI. CDR3: CASSPSRADTFNQPQHF. The CDR3 DNA is TGTGCCAGCTCACCAAGTCGGGCAGACACCTTCAATCAGCCCCAGCATTTT.

Judged by abundance, this clone is medium-sized. J is TRBJ1-6 and V is TRBV5-1; D gene uncertain. V was shortened by 4 bases and J by 7 bases, with 15 bases between the two germline ends. The CDR3 runs 15 residues. CDR1 and CDR2 (germline): SGHRS, YFSETQ. The CDR3 region has the DNA TGCGCCAGCAGCACCGATGGACGGACGAATTCACCCCTCCACTTT. Its translation is CASSTDGRTNSPLHF.

A word on this clone: Other nucleotide sequences from this sample produce the same CDR3. The chain couples TRBV5-4 to TRBJ2-5; TRBD2 agrees at 12 bases. The CDR3 runs 16 residues. CDR1 is SGHNT and CDR2 is YYREEE in the germline V gene (reference sequence). With 4 bases clipped from V and 0 bases from J, the junction kept 4 bases outside the gene matches. Here the CDR3 DNA reads TGTGCCAGCAGCCCTGGGACTAGCGGGTACCAAGAGACCCAGTACTTC. This gives the protein CASSPGTSGYQETQYF.

The chain uses TRBV28 and TRBJ2-7; possibly TRBD1 for D (5 bases). Germline V lookup: CDR1 MDHEN, CDR2 SYDVKM. V lost 0 bases and J 3 bases, leaving 27 bases between the germline ends. The CDR3 has 20 amino acids. The CDR3 DNA follows: TGTGCCAGCAGTTTATGGGCAGACCTGTGGGGCTCCACAACCCTCTACGAGCAGTACTTC. Translating gives CASSLWADLWGSTTLYEQYF. The full variable domain, rest sourced from reference TRBV28 and TRBJ2-7, is DVKVTQSSRYLVKRTGEKVFLECVQDMDHENMFWYRQDPGLGLRLIYFSYDVKMKEKGDIPEGYSVSREKKERFSLILESASTNQTSMYLCASSLWADLWGSTTLYEQYFGPGTRLTVT.

The chain recombines TRBV19 with TRBJ1-5; the D is unclear. The germline V and J ends were trimmed by 0 bases and 7 bases, with 7 bases remaining between them. Germline CDR1 is LNHDA and CDR2 is SQIVND (reference sequence). The CDR3 extends over 13 amino acids. The CDR3 region has the DNA TGTGCCAGTAGTATAGACAAGACGCAGCCCCAGCATTTT. Residues: CASSIDKTQPQHF.

This clone was observed a handful of times. The chain combines TRBV14 with TRBJ2-7; TRBD1 agrees at 7 bases. The junction had 4 bases not matched to a gene; V was cut back by 3 bases and J by 2 bases. Germline lookup yields CDR1 SGHDN and CDR2 FVKESK. The CDR3 is 14 residues long. The CDR3 here is CASSHYQGAYEQYF. DNA for the CDR3: TGTGCCAGCAGCCATTACCAGGGGGCCTACGAGCAGTACTTC.

Only one count was recorded for this clone. This chain joins TRBV5-1 and TRBJ1-1, with a tentative D call TRBD1 (6 bases). This CDR3 is 13 amino acids long. Germline CDR1 reads SGHRS; CDR2 reads YFSETQ. V lost 4 bases, J lost 4 bases, and 11 bases lay in between. CDR3 nucleotide sequence: TGCGCCAGCAGCCCAAGGACAGCCACTGAAGCTTTCTTT. It translates to CASSPRTATEAFF.